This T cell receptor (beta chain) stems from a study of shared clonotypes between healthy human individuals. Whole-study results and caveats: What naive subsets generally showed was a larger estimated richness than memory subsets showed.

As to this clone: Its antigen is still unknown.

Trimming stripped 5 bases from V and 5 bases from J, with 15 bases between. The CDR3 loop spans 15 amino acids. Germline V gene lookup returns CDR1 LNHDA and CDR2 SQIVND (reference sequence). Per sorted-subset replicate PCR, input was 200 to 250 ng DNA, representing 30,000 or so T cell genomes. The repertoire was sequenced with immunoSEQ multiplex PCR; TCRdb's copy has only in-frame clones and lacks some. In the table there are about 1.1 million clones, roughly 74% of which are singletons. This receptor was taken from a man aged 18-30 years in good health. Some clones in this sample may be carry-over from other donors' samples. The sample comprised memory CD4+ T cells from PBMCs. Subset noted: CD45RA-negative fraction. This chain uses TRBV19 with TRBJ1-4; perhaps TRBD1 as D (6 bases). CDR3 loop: CASSSPGTPNEKLFF. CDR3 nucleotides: TGTGCCAGTAGTTCCCCCGGGACACCGAATGAAAAACTGTTTTTT.